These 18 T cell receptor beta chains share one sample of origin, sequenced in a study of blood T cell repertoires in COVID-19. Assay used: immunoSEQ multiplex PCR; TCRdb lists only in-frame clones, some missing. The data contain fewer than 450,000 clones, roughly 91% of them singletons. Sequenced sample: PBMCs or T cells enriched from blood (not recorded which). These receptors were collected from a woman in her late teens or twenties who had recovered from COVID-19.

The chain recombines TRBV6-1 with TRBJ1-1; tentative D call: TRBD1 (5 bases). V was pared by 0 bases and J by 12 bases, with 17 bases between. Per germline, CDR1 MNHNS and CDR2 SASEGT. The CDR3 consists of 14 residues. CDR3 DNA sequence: TGTGCCAGCAGTGAAGCATGGGGCTCCTTGAGGCCTTTCTTT. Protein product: CASSEAWGSLRPFF.

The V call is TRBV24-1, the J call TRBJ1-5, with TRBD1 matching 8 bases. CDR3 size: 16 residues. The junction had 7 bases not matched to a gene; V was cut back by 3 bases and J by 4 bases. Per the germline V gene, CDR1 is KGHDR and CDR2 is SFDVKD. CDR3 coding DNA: TGTGCCACCAGTGATCCCATCAGACAGGGGAATCAGCCCCAGCATTTT. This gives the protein CATSDPIRQGNQPQHF.

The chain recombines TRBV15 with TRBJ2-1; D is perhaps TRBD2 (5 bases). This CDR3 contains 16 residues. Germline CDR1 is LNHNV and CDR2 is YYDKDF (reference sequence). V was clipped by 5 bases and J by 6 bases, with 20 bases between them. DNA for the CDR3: TGTGCCACCAGCCCGTTATGGACTTGGCCCTTCAATGAGCAGTTCTTC. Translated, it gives CATSPLWTWPFNEQFF.

The CDR3 sequence is CASSPGTAPAYEQYF. CDR3 nucleotide sequence: TGTGCCAGCAGCCCAGGGACAGCCCCTGCCTACGAGCAGTACTTC. V is TRBV4-2 and J is TRBJ2-7, with 7 bases fitting TRBD1. After removal of 4 bases from V and 2 bases from J, the junction contained 8 bases not matched to a gene. Germline CDR1 and CDR2: LGHNA and YNFKEQ. The CDR3 loop spans 15 amino acids.

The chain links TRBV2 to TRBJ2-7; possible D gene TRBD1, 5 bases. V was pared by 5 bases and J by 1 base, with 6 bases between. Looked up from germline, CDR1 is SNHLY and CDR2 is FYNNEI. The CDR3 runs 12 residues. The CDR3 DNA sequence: TGTGCCAGCAGTCGACAGTCCTACGAGCAGTACTTC. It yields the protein CASSRQSYEQYF.

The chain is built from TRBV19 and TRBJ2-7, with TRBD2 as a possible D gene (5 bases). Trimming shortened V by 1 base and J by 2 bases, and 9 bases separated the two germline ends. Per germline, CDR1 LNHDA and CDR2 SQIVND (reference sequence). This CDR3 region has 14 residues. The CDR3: CASSIGAGTYEQYF. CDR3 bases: TGTGCCAGTAGTATAGGGGCCGGGACCTACGAGCAGTACTTC.

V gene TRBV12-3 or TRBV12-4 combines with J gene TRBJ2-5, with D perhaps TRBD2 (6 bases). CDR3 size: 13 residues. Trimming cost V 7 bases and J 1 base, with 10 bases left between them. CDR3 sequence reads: CASTPGVQETQYF. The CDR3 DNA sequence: TGTGCCAGCACCCCGGGAGTCCAAGAGACCCAGTACTTC.

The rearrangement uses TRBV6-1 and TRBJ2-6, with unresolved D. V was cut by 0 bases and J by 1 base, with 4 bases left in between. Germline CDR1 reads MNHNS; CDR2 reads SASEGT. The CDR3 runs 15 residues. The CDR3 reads CASSEASSGANVLTF. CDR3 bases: TGTGCCAGCAGTGAAGCCAGTTCTGGGGCCAACGTCCTGACTTTC.

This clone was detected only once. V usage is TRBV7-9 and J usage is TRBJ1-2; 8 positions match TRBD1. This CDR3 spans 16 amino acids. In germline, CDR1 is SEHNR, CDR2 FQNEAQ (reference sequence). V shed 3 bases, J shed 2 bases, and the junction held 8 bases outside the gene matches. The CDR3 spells CASSLTGASGNYGYTF. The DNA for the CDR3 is TGTGCCAGCAGCTTGACAGGGGCCTCGGGGAACTATGGCTACACCTTC.

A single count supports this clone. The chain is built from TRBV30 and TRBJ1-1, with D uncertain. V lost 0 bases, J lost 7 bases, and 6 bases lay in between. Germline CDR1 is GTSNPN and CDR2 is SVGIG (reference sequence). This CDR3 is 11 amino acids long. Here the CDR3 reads CAWSVSGEAFF. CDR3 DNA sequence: TGTGCCTGGAGTGTATCCGGTGAAGCTTTCTTT. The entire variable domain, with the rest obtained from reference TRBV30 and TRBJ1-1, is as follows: SQTIHQWPATLVQPVGSPLSLECTVEGTSNPNLYWYRQAAGRGLQLLFYSVGIGQISSEVPQNLSASRPQDRQFILSSKKLLLSDSGFYLCAWSVSGEAFFGQGTRLTVV.

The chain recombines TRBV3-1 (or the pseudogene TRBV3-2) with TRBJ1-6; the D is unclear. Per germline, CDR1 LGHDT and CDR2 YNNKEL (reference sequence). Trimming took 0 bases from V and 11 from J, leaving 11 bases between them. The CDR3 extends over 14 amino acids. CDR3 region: CASSQDSRFTPLHF. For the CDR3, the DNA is TGTGCCAGCAGCCAAGATAGTCGCTTCACACCCCTCCACTTT.

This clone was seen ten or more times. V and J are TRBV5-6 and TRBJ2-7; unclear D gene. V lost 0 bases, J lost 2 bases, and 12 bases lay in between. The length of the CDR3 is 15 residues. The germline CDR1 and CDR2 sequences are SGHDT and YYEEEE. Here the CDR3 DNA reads TGTGCCAGCAGCTTGGCGGCAGGTGTAACCTACGAGCAGTACTTC. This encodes CASSLAAGVTYEQYF.

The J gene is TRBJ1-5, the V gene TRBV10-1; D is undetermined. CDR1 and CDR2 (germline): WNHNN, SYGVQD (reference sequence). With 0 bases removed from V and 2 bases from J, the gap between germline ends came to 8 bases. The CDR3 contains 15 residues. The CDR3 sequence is CASSESYRGNQPQHF. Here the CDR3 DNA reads TGCGCCAGCAGTGAGTCATACCGGGGCAATCAGCCCCAGCATTTT.

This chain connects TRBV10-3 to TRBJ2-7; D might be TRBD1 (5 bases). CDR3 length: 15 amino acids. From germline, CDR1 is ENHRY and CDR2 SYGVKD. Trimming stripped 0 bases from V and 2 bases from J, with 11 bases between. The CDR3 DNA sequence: TGTGCCATCAGTGAGTCGGCAGGGATGGCCTACGAGCAGTACTTC. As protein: CAISESAGMAYEQYF.

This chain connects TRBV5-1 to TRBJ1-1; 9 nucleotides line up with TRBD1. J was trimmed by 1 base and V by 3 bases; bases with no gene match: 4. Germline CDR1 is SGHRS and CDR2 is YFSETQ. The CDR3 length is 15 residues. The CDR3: CASSSTGQGNTEAFF. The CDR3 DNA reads TGCGCCAGCAGCTCTACGGGACAGGGGAACACTGAAGCTTTCTTT.

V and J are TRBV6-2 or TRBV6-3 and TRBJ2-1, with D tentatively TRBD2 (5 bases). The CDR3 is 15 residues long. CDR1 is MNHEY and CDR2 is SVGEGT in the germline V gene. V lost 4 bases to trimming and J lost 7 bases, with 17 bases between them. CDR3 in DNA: TGTGCCAGCAGTTCCGTACTGAGATGGAGGAATGAGCAGTTCTTC. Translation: CASSSVLRWRNEQFF.

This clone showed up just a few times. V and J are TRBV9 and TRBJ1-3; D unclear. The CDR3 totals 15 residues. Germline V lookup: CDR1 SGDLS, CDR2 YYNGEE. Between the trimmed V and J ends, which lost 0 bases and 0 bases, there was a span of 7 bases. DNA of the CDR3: TGTGCCAGCAGCGTAGGTTGGAGCTCTGGAAACACCATATATTTT. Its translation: CASSVGWSSGNTIYF.

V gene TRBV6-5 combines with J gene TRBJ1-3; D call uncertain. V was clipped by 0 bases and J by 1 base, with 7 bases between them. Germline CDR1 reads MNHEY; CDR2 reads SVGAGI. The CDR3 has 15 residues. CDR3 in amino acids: CASSYSLSSGNTIYF. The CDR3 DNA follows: TGTGCCAGCAGTTACTCATTATCGTCTGGAAACACCATATATTTT.